This entry features one TCR beta chain sequence. In the authors' methods: Using reference gene primer amplification, nucleated cell counts were estimated. The data were produced by immunoSEQ multiplex PCR, yet TCRdb's version contains in-frame clones alone and is incomplete. V, J and clone size derive from that table, while D and trimming were established from the DNA sequence. This sample has 97,000 or so clones; around 81% occur once, and the top ten carry 4.1%. CDR1 is GTSNPN and CDR2 is SVGIG in the germline V gene (reference sequence). This CDR3 spans 17 amino acids. V was cut by 0 bases and J by 1 base, with 16 bases left in between. This sample is part of a study of blood T cell repertoires in COVID-19. Study in general: Spain, Italy and the United States supplied samples that represented acute and convalescent COVID-19. PBMCs, B-cell-depleted T cells, or T cells were the source of the cDNA or gDNA that made up the material.

Sequenced sample: peripheral blood. The chain carries TRBV30 and TRBJ1-5, with D possibly matching TRBD1 (6 bases). The TCR was taken from a man aged 60 to 75 with acute or convalescent COVID-19. CDR3 coding DNA: TGTGCCTGGAGTGTAACAGGACAGATAGCGAGCAATCAGCCCCAGCATTTT. As protein: CAWSVTGQIASNQPQHF. The full variable domain, its missing parts supplied by reference TRBV30 and TRBJ1-5, is SQTIHQWPATLVQPVGSPLSLECTVEGTSNPNLYWYRQAAGRGLQLLFYSVGIGQISSEVPQNLSASRPQDRQFILSSKKLLLSDSGFYLCAWSVTGQIASNQPQHFGDGTRLSIL.